This is a list of T cell receptor beta chains from one sample in a study of T cell changes during pregnancy in multiple sclerosis. Data came from immunoSEQ multiplex PCR; TCRdb stores just in-frame clones and leaves some out. The sample carries around 80,000 clones, 94% recorded once. The sequencing used peripheral blood, collected in the second trimester of pregnancy. These receptors were collected from a female donor in good health, enrolled as a control in a pregnancy study. Each CDR3 is given without its conserved first and last residue. The listing skips clone size in some rows; elsewhere it reads once, few, many or a size class.

cdr3_aa j_call clone_size v_call
ASNKAGGPLEQF TRBJ2-1 . TRBV28
ASSFTGTATDTQY TRBJ2-3 . TRBV28
ASSEGQGGETQY TRBJ2-5 . TRBV5-1
ASSLRGGGKTEAF TRBJ1-1 . TRBV13
ASSNGLAGGPGDTQY TRBJ2-3 . TRBV7-9
ASSLPGGEQF TRBJ2-1 . TRBV27
ASSWGTDNGEQF TRBJ2-1 . TRBV6-6
ASSLGGGSRNEQF TRBJ2-1 . TRBV7-9
ASSLGGGTDTQY TRBJ2-3 . TRBV5-1
ASSSPGGGRGGYT TRBJ1-2 once TRBV27
ASSPDRLPGELF TRBJ2-2 . TRBV28
ASSMMVGGTDTQY TRBJ2-3 once TRBV19
AGSRGGLTEAF TRBJ1-1 once TRBV28
ASSGTGKYAEQF TRBJ2-1 . TRBV28
ASSLRGLAVPSTDTQY TRBJ2-3 . TRBV7-2
ASSGKRRGRFGLETQY TRBJ2-5 . TRBV28
ASSFSGGTYNEQF TRBJ2-1 . TRBV5-6
ASNPRSANTGELF TRBJ2-2 . TRBV2
ASIPRDFPNEQF TRBJ2-1 once TRBV6-6
ASSVGGLAGADTQY TRBJ2-3 . TRBV2
SVERGYGYT TRBJ1-2 . TRBV29-1
ASSFQGQAAYGYT TRBJ1-2 . TRBV28
ASSLLAGHSDTQY TRBJ2-3 . TRBV2
ASGQTGTVLDTQY TRBJ2-3 . TRBV28
ASSQRVAGAYEQY TRBJ2-7 . TRBV4-1
ASSPWDRETIYGYT TRBJ1-2 . TRBV11-2
AWSGGRGLWGYT TRBJ1-2 . TRBV30
AISIDRGQQDTQY TRBJ2-3 . TRBV10-3
ASSLVTGIGNTIY TRBJ1-3 . TRBV5-8
ASSPDKSYEQY TRBJ2-7 . TRBV6-5
ASSLFETSGRPFYEQY TRBJ2-7 . TRBV5-1
ASTDTNTGELF TRBJ2-2 few TRBV19
ASSLTTAGPNTGELF TRBJ2-2 . TRBV5-1
ASSLRGGTNEKLF TRBJ1-4 . TRBV11-2
ASSLAGGTFYEQY TRBJ2-7 few TRBV28
ASSQGAGEFNEQF TRBJ2-1 . TRBV4-1
ASSQAAGLTEAF TRBJ1-1 . TRBV4-1
ASSQERVRTPEAF TRBJ1-1 . TRBV4-1
ASSQRDSGERQETQY TRBJ2-5 . TRBV4-1
ASSGEVIYEQY TRBJ2-7 . TRBV2